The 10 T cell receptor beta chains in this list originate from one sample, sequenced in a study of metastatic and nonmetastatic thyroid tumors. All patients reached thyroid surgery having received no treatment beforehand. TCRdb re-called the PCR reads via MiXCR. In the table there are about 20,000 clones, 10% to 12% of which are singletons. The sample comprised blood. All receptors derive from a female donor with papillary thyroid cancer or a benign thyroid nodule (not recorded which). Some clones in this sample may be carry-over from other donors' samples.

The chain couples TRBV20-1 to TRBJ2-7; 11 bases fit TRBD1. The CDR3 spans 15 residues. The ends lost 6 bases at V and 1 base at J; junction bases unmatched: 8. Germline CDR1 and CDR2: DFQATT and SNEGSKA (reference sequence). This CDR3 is CSARDRGTNSYEQYF. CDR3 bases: TGCAGTGCGCGGGACAGGGGGACGAATTCCTACGAGCAGTACTTC.

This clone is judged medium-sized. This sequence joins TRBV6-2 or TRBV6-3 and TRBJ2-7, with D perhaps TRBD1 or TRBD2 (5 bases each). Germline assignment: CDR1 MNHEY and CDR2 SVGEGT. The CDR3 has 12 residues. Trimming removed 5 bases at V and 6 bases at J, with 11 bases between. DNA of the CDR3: TGTGCCAGCAGTCAAGGGACCGGCGAGCAGTACTTC. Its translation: CASSQGTGEQYF.

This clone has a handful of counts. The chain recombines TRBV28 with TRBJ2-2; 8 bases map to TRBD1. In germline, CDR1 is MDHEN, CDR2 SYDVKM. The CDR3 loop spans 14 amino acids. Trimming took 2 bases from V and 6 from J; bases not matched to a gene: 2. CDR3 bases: TGTGCCAGCAGTTTACCACAGGGGGCCGGGGAGCTGTTTTTT. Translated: CASSLPQGAGELFF.

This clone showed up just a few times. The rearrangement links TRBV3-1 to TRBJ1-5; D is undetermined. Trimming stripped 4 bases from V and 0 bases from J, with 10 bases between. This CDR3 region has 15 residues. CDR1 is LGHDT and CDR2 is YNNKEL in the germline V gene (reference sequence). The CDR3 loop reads CASSPPPVSNQPQHF. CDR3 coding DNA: TGTGCCAGCAGCCCCCCGCCGGTTAGCAATCAGCCCCAGCATTTT. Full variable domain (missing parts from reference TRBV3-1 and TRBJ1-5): DTAVSQTPKYLVTQMGNDKSIKCEQNLGHDTMYWYKQDSKKFLKIMFSYNNKELIINETVPNRFSPKSPDKAHLNLHINSLELGDSAVYFCASSPPPVSNQPQHFGDGTRLSIL.

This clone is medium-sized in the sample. The CDR3 is CASTPNGLGAVHEQYF. Here the CDR3 DNA reads TGTGCCAGCACTCCGAACGGACTAGGGGCGGTCCACGAGCAGTACTTC. The chain has TRBV6-2 or TRBV6-3 and TRBJ2-7; 7 bases match TRBD2. The CDR3 is 16 amino acids. Losses at the gene ends were 7 bases for V and 5 bases for J; bases not matched to a gene: 17. Germline lookup yields CDR1 MNHEY and CDR2 SVGEGT.

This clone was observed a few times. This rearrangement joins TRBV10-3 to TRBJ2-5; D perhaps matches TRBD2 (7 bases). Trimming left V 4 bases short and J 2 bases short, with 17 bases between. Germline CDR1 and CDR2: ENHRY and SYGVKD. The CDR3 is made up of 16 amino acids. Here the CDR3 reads CAISASRGGIQETQYF. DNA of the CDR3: TGTGCCATCAGTGCGTCGAGGGGGGGCATTCAAGAGACCCAGTACTTC.

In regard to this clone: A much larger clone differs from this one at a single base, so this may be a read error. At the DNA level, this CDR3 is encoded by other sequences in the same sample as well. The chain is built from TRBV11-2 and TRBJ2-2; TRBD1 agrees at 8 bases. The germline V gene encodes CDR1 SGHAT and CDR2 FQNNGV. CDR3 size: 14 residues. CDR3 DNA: TGTGCCGGCAGCTGGGGACAGGCTCCCGGGGAGCTGTTTTTT. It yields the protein CAGSWGQAPGELFF.

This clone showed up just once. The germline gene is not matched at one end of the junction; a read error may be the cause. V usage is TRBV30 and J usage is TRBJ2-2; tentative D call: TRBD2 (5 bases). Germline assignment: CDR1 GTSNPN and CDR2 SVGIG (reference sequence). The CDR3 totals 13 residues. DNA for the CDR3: TGTGCCTGGAGTGTACGGTACACCGGGGAGCTGCTTTTT. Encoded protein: CAWSVRYTGELLF.

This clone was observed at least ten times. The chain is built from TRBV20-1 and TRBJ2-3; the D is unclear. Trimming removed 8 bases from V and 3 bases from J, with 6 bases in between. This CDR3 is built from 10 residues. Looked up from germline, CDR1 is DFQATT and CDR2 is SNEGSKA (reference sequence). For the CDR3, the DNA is TGCAGTATCCCGACAGATACGCAGTATTTT. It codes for CSIPTDTQYF.

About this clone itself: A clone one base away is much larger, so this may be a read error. CDR3 residues: CASSLDHRNGNEQFF. The CDR3 DNA is TGTGCCAGCAGCCTAGACCACCGTAACGGCAATGAGCAGTTCTTC. The V and J genes are TRBV14 and TRBJ2-5; no clear D. The DNA end is more similar to TRBJ2-1, so the J call may be wrong. CDR3 size: 15 residues. From germline, CDR1 is SGHDN and CDR2 FVKESK.